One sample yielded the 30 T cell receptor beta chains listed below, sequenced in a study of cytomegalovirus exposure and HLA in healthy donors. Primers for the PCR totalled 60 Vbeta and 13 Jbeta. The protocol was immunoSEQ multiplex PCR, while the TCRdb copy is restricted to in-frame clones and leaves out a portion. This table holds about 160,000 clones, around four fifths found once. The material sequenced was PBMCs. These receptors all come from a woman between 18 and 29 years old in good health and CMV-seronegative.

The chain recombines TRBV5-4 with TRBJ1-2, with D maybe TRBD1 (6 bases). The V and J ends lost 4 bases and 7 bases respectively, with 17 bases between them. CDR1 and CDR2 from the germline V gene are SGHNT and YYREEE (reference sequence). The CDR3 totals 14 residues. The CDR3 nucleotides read TGTGCCAGCAGCCCCGGACAGAGGGCCGCTGGCTACACCTTC. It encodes CASSPGQRAAGYTF.

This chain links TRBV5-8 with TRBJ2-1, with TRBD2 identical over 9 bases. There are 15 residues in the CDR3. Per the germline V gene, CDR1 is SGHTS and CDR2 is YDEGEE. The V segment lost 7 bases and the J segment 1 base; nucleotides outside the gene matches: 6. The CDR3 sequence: CASRKAGGSYNEQFF. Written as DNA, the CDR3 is TGTGCCAGCCGTAAAGCGGGGGGTTCCTACAATGAGCAGTTCTTC.

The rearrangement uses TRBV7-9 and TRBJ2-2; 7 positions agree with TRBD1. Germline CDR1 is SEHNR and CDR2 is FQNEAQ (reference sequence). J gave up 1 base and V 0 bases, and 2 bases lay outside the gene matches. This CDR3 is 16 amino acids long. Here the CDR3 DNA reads TGTGCCAGCAGCTTAGCCCGGACAGGGAACACCGGGGAGCTGTTTTTT. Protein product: CASSLARTGNTGELFF.

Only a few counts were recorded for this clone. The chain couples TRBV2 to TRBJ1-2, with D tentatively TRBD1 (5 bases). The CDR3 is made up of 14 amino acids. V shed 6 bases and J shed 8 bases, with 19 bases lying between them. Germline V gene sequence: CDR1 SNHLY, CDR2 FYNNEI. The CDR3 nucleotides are TGTGCCAGCAGCTGGGACTTCTCCTCGGGAGGCTACACCTTC. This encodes CASSWDFSSGGYTF.

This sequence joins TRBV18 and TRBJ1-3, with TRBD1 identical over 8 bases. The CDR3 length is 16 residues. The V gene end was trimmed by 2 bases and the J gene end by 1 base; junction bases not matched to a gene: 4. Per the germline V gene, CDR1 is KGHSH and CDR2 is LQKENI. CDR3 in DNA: TGTGCCAGCTCACCAGCAGGGGGCTTTTCTGGAAACACCATATATTTT. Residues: CASSPAGGFSGNTIYF.

This CDR3 reads CASSQATGPNEKLFF. CDR3 in DNA: TGCGCCAGCAGCCAAGCGACAGGGCCTAATGAAAAACTGTTTTTT. The V and J genes are TRBV4-1 and TRBJ1-4, with 7 positions matching TRBD1. Germline trimming cut 1 base from V and 3 bases from J; bases unmatched to any gene: 2. Germline V CDR1 and CDR2: MGHRA, YSYEKL. CDR3 length: 15 residues.

The CDR3 DNA sequence: TGTGCCAGCAGGGGGTCGAGGGGGATCGCTGAAGCTTTCTTT. It yields the protein CASRGSRGIAEAFF. This chain uses TRBV28 with TRBJ1-1, with a possible D match to TRBD1 (6 bases). The CDR3 consists of 14 residues. Germline loops: CDR1 MDHEN, CDR2 SYDVKM. Trimming stripped 6 bases from V and 6 bases from J, with 17 bases between.

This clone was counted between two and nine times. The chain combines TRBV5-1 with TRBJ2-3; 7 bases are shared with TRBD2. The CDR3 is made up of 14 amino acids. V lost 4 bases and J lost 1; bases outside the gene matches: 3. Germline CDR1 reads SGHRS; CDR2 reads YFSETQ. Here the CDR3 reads CASSVGGGTDTQYF. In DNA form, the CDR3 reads TGCGCCAGCAGCGTGGGGGGGGGCACAGATACGCAGTATTTT.

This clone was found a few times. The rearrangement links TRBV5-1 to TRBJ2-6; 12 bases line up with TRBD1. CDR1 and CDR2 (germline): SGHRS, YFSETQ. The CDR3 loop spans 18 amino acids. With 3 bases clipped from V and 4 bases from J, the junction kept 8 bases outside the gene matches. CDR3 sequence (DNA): TGCGCCAGCAGCTGGTTAGGGACAGGGGGCTCCGGGGCCAACGTCCTGACTTTC. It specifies CASSWLGTGGSGANVLTF.

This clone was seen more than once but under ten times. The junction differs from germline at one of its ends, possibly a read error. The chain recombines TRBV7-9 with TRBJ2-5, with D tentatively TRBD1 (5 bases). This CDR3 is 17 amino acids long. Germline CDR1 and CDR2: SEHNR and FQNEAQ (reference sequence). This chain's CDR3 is CSSSSSERGLSDETQYF. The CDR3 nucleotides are TGTTCCAGCAGCTCCTCCGAAAGGGGTCTATCTGATGAGACCCAGTACTTC.

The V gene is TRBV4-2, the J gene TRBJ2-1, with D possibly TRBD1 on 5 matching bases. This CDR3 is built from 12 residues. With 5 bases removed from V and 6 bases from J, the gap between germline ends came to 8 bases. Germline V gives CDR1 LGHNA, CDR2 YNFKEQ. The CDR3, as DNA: TGTGCCAGCAGCAAACAGGTCAATGAGCAGTTCTTC. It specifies CASSKQVNEQFF.

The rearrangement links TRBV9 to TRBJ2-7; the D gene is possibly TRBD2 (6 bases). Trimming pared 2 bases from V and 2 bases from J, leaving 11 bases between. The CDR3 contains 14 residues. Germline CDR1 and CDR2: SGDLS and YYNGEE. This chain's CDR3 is CASSVGGFPYEQYF. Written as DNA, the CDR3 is TGTGCCAGCAGCGTGGGAGGATTCCCCTACGAGCAGTACTTC.

CDR3 in DNA: TGTGCCATCAGTGAGGGGATTAGCGGGAGGGCCCGCTACAATGAGCAGTTCTTC. This translates into CAISEGISGRARYNEQFF. J is TRBJ2-1 and V is TRBV10-3; 11 positions agree with TRBD2. After removal of 2 bases from V and 3 bases from J, the junction contained 9 bases not matched to a gene. Per germline, CDR1 ENHRY and CDR2 SYGVKD. The CDR3 has 18 amino acids.

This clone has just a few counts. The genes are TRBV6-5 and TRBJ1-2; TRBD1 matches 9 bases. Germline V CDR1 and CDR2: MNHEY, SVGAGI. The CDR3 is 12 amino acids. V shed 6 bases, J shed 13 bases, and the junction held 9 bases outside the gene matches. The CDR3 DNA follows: TGTGCCAGCAGCCCCGGACAGGGGACGACCACCTTC. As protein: CASSPGQGTTTF.

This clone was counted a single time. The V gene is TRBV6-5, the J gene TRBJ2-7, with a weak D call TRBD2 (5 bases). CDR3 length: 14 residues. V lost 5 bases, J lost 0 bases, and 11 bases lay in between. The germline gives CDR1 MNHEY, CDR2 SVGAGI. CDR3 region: CASSEVGSSYEQYF. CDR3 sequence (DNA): TGTGCCAGCAGTGAAGTGGGGAGCTCCTACGAGCAGTACTTC.

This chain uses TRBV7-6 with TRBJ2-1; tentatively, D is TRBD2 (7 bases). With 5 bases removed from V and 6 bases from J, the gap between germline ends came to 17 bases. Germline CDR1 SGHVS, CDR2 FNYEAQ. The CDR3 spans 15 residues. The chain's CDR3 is CASSGWGGQGNEQFF. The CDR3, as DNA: TGTGCCAGCAGCGGATGGGGGGGCCAGGGCAATGAGCAGTTCTTC.

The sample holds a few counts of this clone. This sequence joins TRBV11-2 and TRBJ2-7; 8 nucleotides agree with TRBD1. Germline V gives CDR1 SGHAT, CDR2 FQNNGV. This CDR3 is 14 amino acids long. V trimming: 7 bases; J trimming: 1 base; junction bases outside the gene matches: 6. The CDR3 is CASIQDRASYEQYF. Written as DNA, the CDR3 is TGTGCCAGCATCCAGGACAGGGCGTCCTACGAGCAGTACTTC.

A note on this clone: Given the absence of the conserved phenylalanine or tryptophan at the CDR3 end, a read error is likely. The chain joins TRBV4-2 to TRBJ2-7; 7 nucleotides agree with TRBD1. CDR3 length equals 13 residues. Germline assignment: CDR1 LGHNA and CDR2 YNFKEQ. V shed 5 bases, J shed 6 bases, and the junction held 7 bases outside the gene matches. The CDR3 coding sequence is TGTGCCAGCAGCACAGGGGAGAGAAGCGAGCAGTACCTC. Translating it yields CASSTGERSEQYL.

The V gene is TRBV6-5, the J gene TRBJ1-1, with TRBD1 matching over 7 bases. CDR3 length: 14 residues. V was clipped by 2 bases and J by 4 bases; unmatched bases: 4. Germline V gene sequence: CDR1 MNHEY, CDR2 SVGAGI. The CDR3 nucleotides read TGTGCCAGCAGTTACAGGGGGCAGGTCACTGAAGCTTTCTTT. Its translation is CASSYRGQVTEAFF.

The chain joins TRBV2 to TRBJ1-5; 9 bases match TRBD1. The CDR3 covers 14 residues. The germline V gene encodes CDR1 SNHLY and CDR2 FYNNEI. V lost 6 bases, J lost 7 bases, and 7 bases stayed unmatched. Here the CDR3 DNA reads TGTGCCAGCAGGGGACAGGGCCGGGGGCAGCCCCAGCATTTT. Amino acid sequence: CASRGQGRGQPQHF.

The CDR3 loop reads CASSEVAGVSYEQYF. The CDR3, as DNA: TGTGCCAGCAGCGAAGTAGCGGGGGTCTCCTACGAGCAGTACTTC. The chain combines TRBV4-2 with TRBJ2-7; 9 positions match TRBD2. The germline V gene has CDR1 LGHNA and CDR2 YNFKEQ. Germline trimming cut 5 bases from V and 0 bases from J; bases unmatched to any gene: 5. The CDR3 runs 15 residues.

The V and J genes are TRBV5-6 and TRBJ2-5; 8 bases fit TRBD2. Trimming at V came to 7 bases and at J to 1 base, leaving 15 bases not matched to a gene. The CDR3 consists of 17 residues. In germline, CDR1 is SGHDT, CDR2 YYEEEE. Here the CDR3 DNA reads TGTGCCAGCGGCGGGTGGGTAGCGGGACCTCTCCAAGAGACCCAGTACTTC. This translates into CASGGWVAGPLQETQYF.

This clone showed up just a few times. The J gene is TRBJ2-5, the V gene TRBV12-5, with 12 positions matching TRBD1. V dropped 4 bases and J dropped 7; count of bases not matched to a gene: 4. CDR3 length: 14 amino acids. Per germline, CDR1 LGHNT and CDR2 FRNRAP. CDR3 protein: CASGWDRGQGTQYF. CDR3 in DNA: TGTGCTAGTGGTTGGGACAGGGGGCAGGGGACCCAGTACTTC.

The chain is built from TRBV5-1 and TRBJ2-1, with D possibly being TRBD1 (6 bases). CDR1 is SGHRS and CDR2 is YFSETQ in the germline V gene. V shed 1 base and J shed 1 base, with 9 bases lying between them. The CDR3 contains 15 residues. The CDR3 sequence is CASSLFRGSYNEQFF. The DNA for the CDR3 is TGCGCCAGCAGCTTGTTTAGGGGGTCCTACAATGAGCAGTTCTTC.

The chain's CDR3 is CASSVRETDSNQPQHF. The CDR3 DNA is TGTGCCAGCAGTGTAAGGGAGACGGATAGCAATCAGCCCCAGCATTTT. This chain connects TRBV2 to TRBJ1-5; D remains ambiguous. Germline CDR1 reads SNHLY; CDR2 reads FYNNEI. V lost 4 bases and J lost 0, with 13 bases in between. The CDR3 length is 16 residues.

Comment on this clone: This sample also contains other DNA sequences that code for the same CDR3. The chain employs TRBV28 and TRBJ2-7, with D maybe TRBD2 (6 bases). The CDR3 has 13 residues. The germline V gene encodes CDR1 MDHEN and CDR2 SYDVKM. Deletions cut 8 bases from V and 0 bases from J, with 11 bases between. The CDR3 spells CASRDGSSYEQYF. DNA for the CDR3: TGTGCCAGCCGGGACGGGAGCTCCTACGAGCAGTACTTC.

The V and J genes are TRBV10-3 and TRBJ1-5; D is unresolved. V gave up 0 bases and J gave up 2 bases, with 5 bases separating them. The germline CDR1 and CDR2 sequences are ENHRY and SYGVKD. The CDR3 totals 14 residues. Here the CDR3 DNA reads TGTGCCATCAGTGAGTCGGCAGGCAATCAGCCCCAGCATTTT. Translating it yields CAISESAGNQPQHF.

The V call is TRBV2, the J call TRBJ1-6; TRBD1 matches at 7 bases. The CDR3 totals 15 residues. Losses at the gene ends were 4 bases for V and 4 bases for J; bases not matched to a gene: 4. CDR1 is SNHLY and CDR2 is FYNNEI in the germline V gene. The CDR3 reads CASSATGIYNSPLHF. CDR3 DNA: TGTGCCAGCAGTGCGACAGGGATTTATAATTCACCCCTCCACTTT.

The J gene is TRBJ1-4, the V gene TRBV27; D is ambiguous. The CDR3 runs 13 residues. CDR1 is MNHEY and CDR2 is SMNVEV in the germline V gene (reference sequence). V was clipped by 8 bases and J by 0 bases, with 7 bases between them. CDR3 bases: TGTGCCAGCCTCCGTTCAACTAATGAAAAACTGTTTTTT. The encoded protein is CASLRSTNEKLFF.

CDR3 protein: CASSQGGGTREKLFF. In DNA form, the CDR3 reads TGTGCCAGCAGCCAAGGGGGGGGGACGAGGGAAAAACTGTTTTTT. J is TRBJ1-4 and V is TRBV14; D might be TRBD1 (5 bases). The CDR3 runs to 15 residues. Trimming stripped 1 base from V and 8 bases from J, with 14 bases between. Germline CDR1 is SGHDN and CDR2 is FVKESK.